This T cell receptor beta chain emerged from a study of blood T cell repertoires in COVID-19. As for the study in general: PBMCs, B-cell-depleted T cells, or T cells provided the cDNA or gDNA that made up the material.

Produced via immunoSEQ multiplex PCR; TCRdb's table is partial and in-frame only. The sample holds around 330,000 clones, 88% seen once. CDR1 is LNHDA, CDR2 SQIVND, per germline (reference sequence). This CDR3 is 15 amino acids long. V shed 3 bases and J shed 4 bases, with 13 bases lying between them. The sample was peripheral blood. V gene TRBV19 combines with J gene TRBJ1-3, with D hard to call. The receptor's source is a woman in her twenties or thirties with COVID-19, enrolled during active disease. CDR3 sequence reads: CASSMGSRTGNTIYF. The CDR3 bases are TGTGCCAGTAGTATGGGCAGCCGAACCGGAAACACCATATATTTT. Full variable domain (rest looked up from reference TRBV19 and TRBJ1-3): DGGITQSPKYLFRKEGQNVTLSCEQNLNHDAMYWYRQDPGQGLRLIYYSQIVNDFQKGDIAEGYSVSREKKESFPLTVTSAQKNPTAFYLCASSMGSRTGNTIYFGEGSWLTVV.